The T cell receptor (beta chain) described here comes from a study of neurological immune-mediated disorders. This clonotype occurred many times. From 2 million PBMCs stored at -80 C, the unsorted libraries were generated. With 10-nucleotide random UMIs included, cDNA was synthesized by 5'RACE. Each CDR3 protein gets one entry after TCRdb re-called the 5' RACE reads with MiXCR. Among about 66,000 distinct CDR3 sequences, 4.5% to 5.5% were seen once, and the ten largest hold 5.5% to 8%. With 0 bases removed from V and 9 bases from J, the gap between germline ends came to 18 bases. The CDR3 is 15 residues long. Germline-derived CDR1 and CDR2 are SGHRS and YFSETQ.

This sequence was found in a man in his thirties or forties with multiple sclerosis. The sample was PBMCs. The chain has TRBV5-1 and TRBJ1-1; possible D gene TRBD1, 5 bases. DNA of the CDR3: TGCGCCAGCAGCTTGGGGTCCCAGGACAACCGGAAAGCTTTCTTT. This sequence encodes CASSLGSQDNRKAFF.